The subject of this entry is one T cell receptor (beta chain). What it binds is unknown. The data originate from a study of blood T cells in healthy people across ages. Study-level findings and limits: Across samples, TCR beta diversity tracked strongly with naive T cell percentage.

PCR was performed a second time for about 7 to 11 cycles using a sample-barcoded 5' primer and a J-beta primer mix. Each CDR3 protein is one row after TCRdb ran MiXCR on the 5' RACE reads. The table records hundreds of thousands of distinct CDR3 sequences, roughly 50% of them present only once. Per-sample PBMC isolation yielded at least 6.5 million cells. This receptor was identified in a middle-aged man in good health. The source material was blood.

Here the CDR3 DNA reads TGTGCCAGCAGTGAATGGACTAGCGGGGGAGAGGGTGAGCAGTTCTTC. This encodes CASSEWTSGGEGEQFF. The rearrangement joins TRBV25-1 to TRBJ2-1; 13 bases agree with TRBD2. V lost 1 base to trimming and J lost 9 bases; unmatched junction nucleotides: 6. The length of the CDR3 is 16 residues. Germline loops: CDR1 MGHDK, CDR2 SYGVNS.